These 20 T cell receptor beta chains originate from one sample sequenced in a study of graft-versus-host responses after intestinal transplantation. These receptors have no identified antigens. TCRdb's table, derived via immunoSEQ multiplex PCR, lists solely in-frame clones and lacks some. The sample includes just over 70,000 clones, roughly 84% seen only once; the top ten take roughly 0.4%. Here the sequenced sample was unstimulated CD4+ T cells sorted from spleen or lymph node cells, taken before transplant. The source of these receptors is a human donor who was the organ donor for an intestinal transplant.

The gene calls are TRBV7-2 and TRBJ1-1; D not resolved. The CDR3 extends over 13 amino acids. Trimming removed 3 bases from V and 4 bases from J, with 9 bases in between. Germline loops: CDR1 SGHTA, CDR2 FQGNSA. The CDR3 nucleotides are TGTGCCAGCAGCTTTTACATTGTCACTGAAGCTTTCTTT. Encoded protein: CASSFYIVTEAFF.

The chain combines TRBV2 with TRBJ2-4, with 9 positions matching TRBD2. The germline gives CDR1 SNHLY, CDR2 FYNNEI. The J segment lost 0 bases and the V segment lost 3 bases, leaving 12 bases of the junction unmatched. The CDR3 contains 19 residues. CDR3 sequence reads: CASSELASGGTGAKNIQYF. The CDR3, as DNA: TGTGCCAGCAGTGAGTTAGCGAGCGGGGGGACCGGAGCCAAAAACATTCAGTACTTC.

The chain has TRBV9 and TRBJ1-6, with 7 positions matching TRBD1. This CDR3 is built from 13 residues. The V and J ends lost 3 bases and 14 bases, in that order; junction bases with no gene match: 8. Germline assignment: CDR1 SGDLS and CDR2 YYNGEE. This CDR3 reads CASSAGTAFTLHF. CDR3 nucleotide sequence: TGTGCCAGCAGCGCCGGGACAGCTTTTACCCTCCACTTT.

This chain joins TRBV6-5 and TRBJ1-5; tentative D call: TRBD1 (5 bases). Trimming shortened V by 2 bases and J by 4 bases, and 9 bases separated the two germline ends. Germline CDR1 MNHEY, CDR2 SVGAGI. CDR3 size: 14 residues. In nucleotides, the CDR3 is TGTGCCAGCAGTTACAGGGGCCAGAATCAGCCCCAGCATTTT. Translated: CASSYRGQNQPQHF.

This clone was seen a few times. The chain combines TRBV19 with TRBJ2-5; D gene ambiguous. Trimming removed 1 base at V and 1 base at J, with 10 bases between. CDR1 and CDR2 from the germline V gene are LNHDA and SQIVND (reference sequence). This CDR3 spans 15 amino acids. The CDR3 reads CASSIGHLSQETQYF. The CDR3 DNA follows: TGTGCCAGTAGTATAGGACATCTATCCCAAGAGACCCAGTACTTC.

This chain joins TRBV2 and TRBJ2-2, with a tentative D call TRBD1 (5 bases). Trimming cost V 1 base and J 5 bases, with 11 bases left between them. The CDR3 loop spans 15 amino acids. Germline CDR1 reads SNHLY; CDR2 reads FYNNEI. In DNA, the CDR3 is TGTGCCAGCAGTGAAGTCCGTCAGGGTACCGGGGAGCTGTTTTTT. Protein product: CASSEVRQGTGELFF.

The V and J genes are TRBV6-5 and TRBJ2-3, with 10 bases aligning to TRBD2. The V gene end was trimmed by 5 bases and the J gene end by 6 bases; junction bases not matched to a gene: 8. The CDR3 has 15 amino acids. The germline CDR1 and CDR2 sequences are MNHEY and SVGAGI. The CDR3 loop reads CASSPFASGGDTQYF. The DNA of the CDR3 is TGTGCCAGCAGTCCCTTCGCTAGCGGGGGTGATACGCAGTATTTT.

The CDR3: CASSRLPSGGSTDTQYF. CDR3 nucleotide sequence: TGTGCCAGTAGTAGGCTCCCTAGCGGGGGGAGCACAGATACGCAGTATTTT. The gene calls are TRBV19 and TRBJ2-3; 11 bases map to TRBD2. After removal of 4 bases from V and 0 bases from J, the junction contained 6 bases not matched to a gene. Germline loops: CDR1 LNHDA, CDR2 SQIVND (reference sequence). The CDR3 length is 17 residues.

This chain uses TRBV6-6 with TRBJ2-2, with D perhaps matching TRBD2 (5 bases). CDR1 MNHNY and CDR2 SVGAGI come from the germline V gene (reference sequence). The V and J ends lost 2 bases and 0 bases respectively, with 10 bases between them. This CDR3 has 16 residues. Here the CDR3 DNA reads TGTGCCAGCAGTTACAAAAGCGGACCGAACACCGGGGAGCTGTTTTTT. Translated, it gives CASSYKSGPNTGELFF.

Details on this clone: An end of the junction does not agree with germline; a read error may underlie this. The chain uses TRBV7-7 and TRBJ2-5; TRBD1 matches at 7 bases. Germline CDR1 and CDR2: SSHAT and FNYEAQ (reference sequence). CDR3 length equals 14 residues. The chain's CDR3 is CASSESGQVETQYF. The CDR3, as DNA: TGTGCTAGCAGCGAGAGTGGACAGGTAGAGACCCAGTACTTC.

The CDR3 DNA reads TGTGCCAGCAGTGATCTCAGGGATTCACCCCTCCACTTT. Encoded protein: CASSDLRDSPLHF. V usage is TRBV2 and J usage is TRBJ1-6, with a tentative D call TRBD1 (5 bases). CDR1 SNHLY and CDR2 FYNNEI come from the germline V gene. CDR3 size: 13 residues. Trimming stripped 3 bases from V and 8 bases from J, with 8 bases between.

This clone was found once. The chain is built from TRBV6-5 and TRBJ2-7; perhaps D is TRBD1 or TRBD2 (6 bases each). The germline V gene has CDR1 MNHEY and CDR2 SVGAGI. The V and J ends lost 5 bases and 3 bases respectively, with 14 bases between them. This CDR3 comprises 14 residues. The CDR3 nucleotides read TGTGCCAGCAGTCAGTATAGGGGGGACTACGAGCAGTACGTC. Protein product: CASSQYRGDYEQYV.

The chain links TRBV2 to TRBJ1-2; 7 positions agree with TRBD1. CDR1 is SNHLY, CDR2 FYNNEI, per germline. The CDR3 extends over 12 amino acids. Trimming removed 1 base from V and 8 bases from J; junction bases left unmatched: 1. CDR3 sequence (DNA): TGTGCCAGCAGTGAAGTAGGGGGCGGCTACACCTTC. It yields the protein CASSEVGGGYTF.

The rearrangement links TRBV4-3 to TRBJ2-2; TRBD2 is a possible D gene (6 bases). Germline CDR1 LGHNA, CDR2 YSLEER. Trimming took off 1 base at V and 14 bases at J, with 17 bases between the two ends. The length of the CDR3 is 14 residues. This CDR3 is CASSQGGTSEELFF. The CDR3 DNA follows: TGCGCCAGCAGCCAAGGGGGGACTTCCGAGGAACTGTTTTTT.

This clone has just a few counts. The chain is built from TRBV6-5 and TRBJ1-6; no clear D gene. The V and J ends lost 4 bases and 8 bases respectively, with 6 bases between them. This CDR3 has 12 amino acids. CDR1 and CDR2 from the germline V gene are MNHEY and SVGAGI. For the CDR3, the DNA is TGTGCCAGCAGTTCTTCCGATTCACCCCTCCACTTT. Translating it yields CASSSSDSPLHF.

This chain links TRBV5-1 with TRBJ1-1; D unclear. Trimming left V 4 bases short and J 4 bases short, with 11 bases between. CDR1 is SGHRS, CDR2 YFSETQ, per germline. CDR3 length: 13 amino acids. CDR3 region: CASSRVVGTEAFF. The CDR3 bases are TGCGCCAGCAGCCGGGTCGTCGGCACTGAAGCTTTCTTT.

The CDR3 region has the DNA TGTGCCAGCAGTTACTCCAGGTACAATCAGCCCCAGCATTTT. Protein: CASSYSRYNQPQHF. The chain couples TRBV6-5 to TRBJ1-5; no clear D gene. The germline gives CDR1 MNHEY, CDR2 SVGAGI. The CDR3 is 14 amino acids. V dropped 0 bases and J dropped 3 bases, with 6 bases sitting between them.

The chain links TRBV11-2 to TRBJ1-5, with unresolved D. There are 13 residues in the CDR3. From germline, CDR1 is SGHAT and CDR2 FQNNGV. Trimming removed 1 base at V and 7 bases at J, with 8 bases between. CDR3 amino acids: CASSLGQNQPQHF. CDR3 coding DNA: TGTGCCAGCAGCTTAGGGCAGAACCAGCCCCAGCATTTT.

The rearrangement links TRBV7-2 to TRBJ1-2; D unclear. The V gene lost 4 bases and the J gene lost 4 bases, with 10 bases spanning the gap. Germline assignment: CDR1 SGHTA and CDR2 FQGNSA. The CDR3 contains 13 residues. This chain's CDR3 is CASSSVYLYGYTF. The CDR3 DNA reads as TGTGCCAGCAGCTCCGTATATCTCTATGGCTACACCTTC.

The chain is built from TRBV19 and TRBJ1-2, with 7 bases lining up with TRBD1. J lost 4 bases, V lost 5 bases, and 7 bases had no gene match. This CDR3 contains 14 residues. The germline gives CDR1 LNHDA, CDR2 SQIVND (reference sequence). The CDR3 coding sequence is TGTGCCAGTAGTTTCACAGGGGACTTCTATGGCTACACCTTC. Protein: CASSFTGDFYGYTF.